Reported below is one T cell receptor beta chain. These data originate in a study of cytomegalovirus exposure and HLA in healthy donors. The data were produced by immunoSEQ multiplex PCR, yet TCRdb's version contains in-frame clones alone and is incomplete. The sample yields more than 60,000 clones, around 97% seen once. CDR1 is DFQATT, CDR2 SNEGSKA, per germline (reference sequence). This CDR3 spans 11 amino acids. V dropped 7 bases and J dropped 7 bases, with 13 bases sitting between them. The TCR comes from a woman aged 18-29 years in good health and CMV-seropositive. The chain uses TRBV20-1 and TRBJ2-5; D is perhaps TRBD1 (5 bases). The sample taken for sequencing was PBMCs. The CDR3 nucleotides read TGCAGTGAAATAGCCCAGGGGACCCAGTACTTC. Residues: CSEIAQGTQYF.